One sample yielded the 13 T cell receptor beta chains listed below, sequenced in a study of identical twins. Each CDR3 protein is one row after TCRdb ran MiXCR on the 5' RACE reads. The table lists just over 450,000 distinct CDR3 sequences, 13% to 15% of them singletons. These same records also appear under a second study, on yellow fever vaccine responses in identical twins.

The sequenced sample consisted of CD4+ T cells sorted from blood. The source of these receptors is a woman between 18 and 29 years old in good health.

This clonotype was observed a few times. The CDR3 spells CASSKIAGGVDEQYF. CDR3 nucleotide sequence: TGTGCCAGCAGCAAGATAGCGGGAGGTGTGGACGAGCAGTACTTC. This chain links TRBV7-2 with TRBJ2-7; the match to TRBD2 covers 10 bases. The CDR3 contains 15 residues. Unmatched junction bases numbered 9, after V lost 5 bases and J lost 5 bases. Germline-derived CDR1 and CDR2 are SGHTA and FQGNSA.

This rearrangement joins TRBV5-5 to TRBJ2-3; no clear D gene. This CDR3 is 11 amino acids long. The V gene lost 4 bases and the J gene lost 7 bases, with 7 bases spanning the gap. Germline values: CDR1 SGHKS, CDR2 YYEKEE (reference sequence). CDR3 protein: CASSRTNTQYF. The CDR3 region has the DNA TGTGCCAGCAGCCGAACGAATACGCAGTATTTT.

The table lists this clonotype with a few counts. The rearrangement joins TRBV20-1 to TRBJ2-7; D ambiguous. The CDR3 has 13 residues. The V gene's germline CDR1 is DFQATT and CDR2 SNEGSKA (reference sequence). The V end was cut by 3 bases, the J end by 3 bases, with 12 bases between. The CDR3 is CSASGWSGYEQYF. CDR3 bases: TGCAGTGCTAGCGGGTGGTCAGGCTACGAGCAGTACTTC.

CDR3 in DNA: TGTGCCAGCAGCTTAAGTGACTGGCGGGGCCCGGGGGGCACAGATACGCAGTATTTT. This gives the protein CASSLSDWRGPGGTDTQYF. The gene calls are TRBV11-1 and TRBJ2-3, with D possibly being TRBD2 (6 bases). V dropped 2 bases and J dropped 1 base, with 22 bases sitting between them. Germline CDR1 reads SGHAT; CDR2 reads FQDESV (reference sequence). The CDR3 extends over 19 amino acids. Full variable domain (outside the CDR3, taken from reference TRBV11-1 and TRBJ2-3): EAEVAQSPRYKITEKSQAVAFWCDPISGHATLYWYRQILGQGPELLVQFQDESVVDDSQLPKDRFSAERLKGVDSTLKIQPAELGDSAMYLCASSLSDWRGPGGTDTQYFGPGTRLTVL.

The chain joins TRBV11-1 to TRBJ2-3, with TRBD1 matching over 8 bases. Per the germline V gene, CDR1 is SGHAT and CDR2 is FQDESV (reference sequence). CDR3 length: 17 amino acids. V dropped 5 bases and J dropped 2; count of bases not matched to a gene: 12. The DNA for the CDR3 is TGTGCCAGCAGCCGCTCTGGACAGGGCGCTTACACAGATACGCAGTATTTT. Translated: CASSRSGQGAYTDTQYF.

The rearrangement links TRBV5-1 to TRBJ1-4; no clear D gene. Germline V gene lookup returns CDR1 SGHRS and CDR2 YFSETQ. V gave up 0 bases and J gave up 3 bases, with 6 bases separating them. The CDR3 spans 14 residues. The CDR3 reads CASSLDSPNEKLFF. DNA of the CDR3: TGCGCCAGCAGCTTGGACAGCCCTAATGAAAAACTGTTTTTT. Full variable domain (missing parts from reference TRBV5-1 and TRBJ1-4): KAGVTQTPRYLIKTRGQQVTLSCSPISGHRSVSWYQQTPGQGLQFLFEYFSETQRNKGNFPGRFSGRQFSNSRSEMNVSTLELGDSALYLCASSLDSPNEKLFFGSGTQLSVL.

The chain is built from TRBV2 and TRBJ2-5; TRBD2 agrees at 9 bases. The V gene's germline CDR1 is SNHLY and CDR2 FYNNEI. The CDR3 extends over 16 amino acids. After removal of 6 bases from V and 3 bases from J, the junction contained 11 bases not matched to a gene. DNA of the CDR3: TGTGCCAGCAGCGACGTTTTTAGCGGGAGAAAAGAGACCCAGTACTTC. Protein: CASSDVFSGRKETQYF.

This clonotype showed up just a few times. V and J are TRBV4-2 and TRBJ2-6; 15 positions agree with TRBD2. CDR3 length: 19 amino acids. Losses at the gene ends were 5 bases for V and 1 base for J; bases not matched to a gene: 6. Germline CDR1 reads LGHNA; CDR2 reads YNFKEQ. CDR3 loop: CASSGRTSGGVSGANVLTF. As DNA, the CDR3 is TGTGCCAGCAGCGGACGGACTAGCGGGGGGGTATCTGGGGCCAACGTCCTGACTTTC.

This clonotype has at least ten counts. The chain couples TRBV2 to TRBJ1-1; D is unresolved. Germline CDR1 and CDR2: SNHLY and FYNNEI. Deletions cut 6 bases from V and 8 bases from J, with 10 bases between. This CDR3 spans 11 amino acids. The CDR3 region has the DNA TGTGCCAGCAGCAAAAGAACGGAAGCTTTCTTT. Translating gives CASSKRTEAFF.

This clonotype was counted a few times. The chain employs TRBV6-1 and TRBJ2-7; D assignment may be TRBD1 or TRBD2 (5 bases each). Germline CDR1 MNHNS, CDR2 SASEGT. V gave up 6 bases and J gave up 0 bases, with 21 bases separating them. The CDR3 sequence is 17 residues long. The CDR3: CASSLRGWTVPSYEQYF. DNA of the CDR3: TGTGCCAGCAGCCTACGGGGCTGGACGGTTCCCTCCTACGAGCAGTACTTC.

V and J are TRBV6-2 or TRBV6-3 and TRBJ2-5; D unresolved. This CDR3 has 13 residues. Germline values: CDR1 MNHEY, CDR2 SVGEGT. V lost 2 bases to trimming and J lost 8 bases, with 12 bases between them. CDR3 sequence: CASSYISTGTQYF. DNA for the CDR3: TGTGCCAGCAGTTACATCTCTACCGGTACCCAGTACTTC.

The CDR3 sequence is CASKITNTEAFF. CDR3 nucleotide sequence: TGCGCCAGCAAAATTACGAACACTGAAGCTTTCTTT. The V call is TRBV5-1, the J call TRBJ1-1; D not resolved. The CDR3 runs to 12 residues. Germline V gives CDR1 SGHRS, CDR2 YFSETQ. V was trimmed by 6 bases and J by 1 base, leaving 7 bases between them. Full variable domain (missing parts from reference TRBV5-1 and TRBJ1-1): KAGVTQTPRYLIKTRGQQVTLSCSPISGHRSVSWYQQTPGQGLQFLFEYFSETQRNKGNFPGRFSGRQFSNSRSEMNVSTLELGDSALYLCASKITNTEAFFGQGTRLTVV.

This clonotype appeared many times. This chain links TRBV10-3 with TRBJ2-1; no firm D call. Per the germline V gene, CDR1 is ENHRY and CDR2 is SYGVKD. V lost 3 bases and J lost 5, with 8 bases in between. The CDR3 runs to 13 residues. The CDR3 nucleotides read TGTGCCATCAGTGACAAGGGAAACAATGAGCAGTTCTTC. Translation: CAISDKGNNEQFF.